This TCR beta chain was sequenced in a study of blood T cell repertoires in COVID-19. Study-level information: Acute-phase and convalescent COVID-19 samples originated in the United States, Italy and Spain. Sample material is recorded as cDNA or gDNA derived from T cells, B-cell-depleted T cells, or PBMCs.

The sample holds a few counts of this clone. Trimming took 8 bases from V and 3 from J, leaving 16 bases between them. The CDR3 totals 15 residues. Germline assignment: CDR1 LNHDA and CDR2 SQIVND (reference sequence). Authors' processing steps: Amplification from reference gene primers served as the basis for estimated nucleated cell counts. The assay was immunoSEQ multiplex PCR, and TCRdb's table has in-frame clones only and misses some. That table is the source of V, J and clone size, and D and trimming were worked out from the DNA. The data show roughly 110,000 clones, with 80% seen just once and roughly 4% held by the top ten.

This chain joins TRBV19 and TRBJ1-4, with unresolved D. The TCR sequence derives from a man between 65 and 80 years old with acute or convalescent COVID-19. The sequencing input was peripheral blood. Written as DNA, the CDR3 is TGTGCCAGTGCGGGAATGAGGAACCCTAATGAAAAACTGTTTTTT. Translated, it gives CASAGMRNPNEKLFF. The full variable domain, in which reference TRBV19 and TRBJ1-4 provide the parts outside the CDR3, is DGGITQSPKYLFRKEGQNVTLSCEQNLNHDAMYWYRQDPGQGLRLIYYSQIVNDFQKGDIAEGYSVSREKKESFPLTVTSAQKNPTAFYLCASAGMRNPNEKLFFGSGTQLSVL.